This TCR beta chain was sequenced during a study of blood T cell repertoires in COVID-19 (dated by TCRdb to the early 2020s). Regarding the study in general: Samples covering the acute and convalescent phases of COVID-19 were provided by collaborators in the United States, Italy and Spain. Where HLA class I and class II types were available, the types were taken from metadata supplied by the sample provider, not from assay-based typing. Deeply sampled blood TCRbeta repertoires from subjects exposed to, actively infected with, or recovered from COVID-19 were included in the dataset. The material from the prospective study consisted of cDNA or gDNA derived from T cells, B-cell-depleted T cells, or PBMCs. Sample metadata almost always included a de-identified subject ID, COVID-19 status, age in years and sex. The repertoires were released in a freely available public database intended as a resource for research on the immune response to SARS-CoV-2. The samples were drawn from the first 160 participants of the ongoing ImmuneRACE study and from 1,254 subjects provided by 6 global collaborators.

TCRbeta CDR3 regions were amplified from genomic DNA by means of the immunoSEQ Assay, a bias-controlled multiplex PCR. The original pipeline was this. Nucleated cell counts per sample were estimated from amplification of reference gene primers within the assay. Sequence reads were collapsed and filtered to measure the absolute abundance of every unique TCRbeta CDR3 rearrangement. Productive Simpson clonality was computed per sample as the square root of Simpson's diversity index over productive rearrangements. This is the immuneACCESS table as TCRdb keeps it, with only in-frame sequences that have V and J called. A part of the clones is gone; compared with another copy, unresolved V genes explain less than half, and the rest is unexplained. The V and J calls and the clone size are those of that table, but D and trimming were determined from the DNA. The sample has approximately 340,000 clones on record, 65% to 85% of them singletons. Roughly 3% of the sample rests with the top ten.

Collaborating institutions collected whole blood in K2EDTA tubes following their own protocols. For TCRbeta analysis, collaborator samples were shipped as frozen whole blood, as isolated PBMCs, or as DNA extracted from either sample type. The CDR3 sequence holds 15 residues, the cysteine and phenylalanine included. The entry retains the CDR3 DNA only, 45 bases that are in frame from base 1. V loses 8 bases, J loses 4 bases, and the germline ends lie 20 bases apart. Based on the germline V gene, the CDR1 and CDR2 sequences are MGHDK and SYGVNS. Points the paper makes about the study in general: The amount of clinical and demographic metadata varied by source and participant and was provided uncurated.

As to this clone: Its antigen is not yet known. It has no much larger one-base neighbor in the sample; base qualities were not kept.

The sequence is built from TRBV25-1 and TRBJ1-1, with no confidently assigned D gene. Source material: peripheral blood. The sequence was collected from a young man with active or convalescent COVID-19. The DNA sequence follows: TGTGCCAGCTCCTATCGAGCGGGAAGACTCACTGAAGCTTTCTTT. It encodes CASSYRAGRLTEAFF.